Below are 19 T cell receptor beta chains sequenced from a single sample in a study of blood T cell repertoires in COVID-19. Only in-frame clones appear in the TCRdb table, and some are missing; sequencing was by immunoSEQ multiplex PCR. The sample has some 350,000 clones, more than 75% seen once; the top ten hold about 2.9%. Specimen: peripheral blood. These receptor sequences come from a human donor in a cohort sampled during active COVID-19.

The chain carries TRBV7-2 and TRBJ2-7; 10 bases map to TRBD2. J was trimmed by 6 bases and V by 1 base; bases with no gene match: 12. Germline CDR1 reads SGHTA; CDR2 reads FQGNSA. CDR3 length equals 17 residues. CDR3 in DNA: TGTGCCAGCAGCTTAGATAGCCTCAGCGGGGGGGCCGCCGAGCAGTACTTC. Its protein is CASSLDSLSGGAAEQYF.

The chain joins TRBV12-3 or TRBV12-4 to TRBJ1-2; no definite D call. Trimming removed 4 bases from V and 1 base from J, with 4 bases in between. The CDR3 covers 12 residues. CDR3 sequence: CASSYSNYGYTF. CDR3 DNA sequence: TGTGCCAGCAGTTACAGTAACTATGGCTACACCTTC.

The CDR3 bases are TGTGCCAGCAGCATGACAGGGGAGGGCGGGGAGCTGTTTTTT. It codes for CASSMTGEGGELFF. The rearrangement uses TRBV13 and TRBJ2-2; D is possibly TRBD1 (8 bases). The germline V gene has CDR1 PRHDT and CDR2 FYEKMQ (reference sequence). V was pared by 5 bases and J by 7 bases, with 14 bases between. CDR3 length: 14 amino acids.

This clone was observed a single time. J is TRBJ1-4 and V is TRBV7-6; a possible D gene is TRBD1 (6 bases). Trimming removed 1 base from V and 1 base from J, with 10 bases in between. The CDR3 is 16 residues long. The germline CDR1 and CDR2 sequences are SGHVS and FNYEAQ. The CDR3 nucleotides read TGTGCCAGCAGCTTAGGTGTACAGGGAACTAATGAAAAACTGTTTTTT. It codes for CASSLGVQGTNEKLFF.

The V call is TRBV6-5, the J call TRBJ1-3; D call uncertain. Per the germline V gene, CDR1 is MNHEY and CDR2 is SVGAGI. CDR3 size: 12 residues. V shed 2 bases and J shed 4 bases, with 3 bases lying between them. The CDR3 loop reads CASSYGGNTIYF. The CDR3 DNA follows: TGTGCCAGCAGTTACGGCGGAAACACCATATATTTT.

The chain uses TRBV3-1 (or the pseudogene TRBV3-2) and TRBJ2-7; a weak D match, TRBD2 (7 bases). V was trimmed by 1 base and J by 3 bases, leaving 10 bases between them. This CDR3 spans 14 amino acids. Per the germline V gene, CDR1 is LGHDT and CDR2 is YNNKEL (reference sequence). The CDR3 sequence: CASSQVGGHYEQYF. CDR3 sequence (DNA): TGTGCCAGCAGCCAAGTCGGGGGGCACTACGAGCAGTACTTC.

The V gene is TRBV6-1, the J gene TRBJ2-4; D possibly corresponds to TRBD1 (5 bases). This CDR3 is 17 amino acids long. Germline loops: CDR1 MNHNS, CDR2 SASEGT. V lost 1 base, J lost 0 bases, and 13 bases lay in between. The CDR3 DNA is TGTGCCAGCAGTGAAGGTTCAGGGTCTTTAGCCAAAAACATTCAGTACTTC. Translated: CASSEGSGSLAKNIQYF.

V and J are TRBV28 and TRBJ1-6; 7 positions match TRBD1. Trimming removed 4 bases from V and 8 bases from J; junction bases left unmatched: 11. This CDR3 has 16 residues. The germline gives CDR1 MDHEN, CDR2 SYDVKM. The CDR3 coding sequence is TGTGCCAGCAGTTCCCCCGCCGCAGGGGGATATTCACCCCTCCACTTT. It is translated as CASSSPAAGGYSPLHF.

The gene calls are TRBV12-3 or TRBV12-4 and TRBJ1-2, with 7 bases lining up with TRBD1. The CDR3 consists of 13 residues. V lost 6 bases, J lost 7 bases, and 8 bases stayed unmatched. CDR3 sequence reads: CASRATGAGGYTF. The CDR3 DNA sequence: TGTGCCAGCAGGGCTACAGGGGCGGGTGGCTACACCTTC.

Remarks on this clone: A read error may produce the germline difference seen at one junction end. The gene calls are TRBV6-4 and TRBJ2-3, with TRBD2 matching 8 bases. The CDR3 covers 14 residues. Germline V CDR1 and CDR2: MRHNA, SNTAGT. The CDR3 loop is CASSDSAGGSRDIF. CDR3 in DNA: TGTGCCAGCAGTGACTCGGCGGGGGGTTCCCGGGATATTTTT.

This chain uses TRBV5-4 with TRBJ2-5; 10 bases match TRBD1. The V and J ends lost 3 bases and 1 base, in that order; junction bases with no gene match: 0. In germline, CDR1 is SGHNT, CDR2 YYREEE (reference sequence). This CDR3 is built from 14 residues. CDR3 sequence: CASSWDRGQETQYF. Written as DNA, the CDR3 is TGTGCCAGCAGCTGGGACAGGGGCCAAGAGACCCAGTACTTC.

The V and J genes are TRBV7-2 and TRBJ1-5, with 7 nucleotides matching TRBD1. The CDR3 is 16 residues long. With 0 bases clipped from V and 1 base from J, the junction kept 3 bases outside the gene matches. From germline, CDR1 is SGHTA and CDR2 FQGNSA. The CDR3 loop is CASSLAGTASNQPQHF. CDR3 nucleotide sequence: TGTGCCAGCAGCTTAGCCGGGACAGCAAGCAATCAGCCCCAGCATTTT.

The genes are TRBV19 and TRBJ1-5; D possibly corresponds to TRBD1 (5 bases). CDR3 length equals 13 residues. Germline loops: CDR1 LNHDA, CDR2 SQIVND (reference sequence). Between the trimmed V and J ends, which lost 4 bases and 5 bases, there was a span of 9 bases. CDR3 nucleotides: TGTGCCAGTAGTACCCAGGGTCATCAGCCCCAGCATTTT. Amino acid sequence: CASSTQGHQPQHF. The whole variable domain, filled in from reference TRBV19 and TRBJ1-5, reads DGGITQSPKYLFRKEGQNVTLSCEQNLNHDAMYWYRQDPGQGLRLIYYSQIVNDFQKGDIAEGYSVSREKKESFPLTVTSAQKNPTAFYLCASSTQGHQPQHFGDGTRLSIL.

The V call is TRBV9, the J call TRBJ2-7; 7 bases match TRBD2. Trimming removed 4 bases from V and 1 base from J; junction bases left unmatched: 8. CDR3 length equals 15 residues. Looked up from germline, CDR1 is SGDLS and CDR2 is YYNGEE. The CDR3 spells CASSLGASGSYEQYF. The CDR3 DNA sequence: TGTGCCAGCAGCCTCGGGGCTAGCGGTTCCTACGAGCAGTACTTC.

V usage is TRBV6-1 and J usage is TRBJ2-5; no reliable D call. The V gene's germline CDR1 is MNHNS and CDR2 SASEGT. This CDR3 spans 15 amino acids. V was trimmed by 2 bases and J by 2 bases, leaving 12 bases between them. The CDR3 sequence: CASSESRFLQETQYF. The CDR3 bases are TGTGCCAGCAGTGAAAGCCGGTTTCTTCAAGAGACCCAGTACTTC.

The chain combines TRBV30 with TRBJ2-7; TRBD1 aligns across 7 bases. The ends lost 0 bases at V and 1 base at J; junction bases unmatched: 18. The CDR3 consists of 19 residues. Germline V lookup: CDR1 GTSNPN, CDR2 SVGIG (reference sequence). CDR3 in DNA: TGTGCCTGGAGTGTACCCAGGACAGGAAGGTTCGTTGGGTCCTACGAGCAGTACTTC. It specifies CAWSVPRTGRFVGSYEQYF.

The V call is TRBV30, the J call TRBJ2-1, with D maybe TRBD2 (6 bases). V lost 3 bases, J lost 9 bases, and 24 bases lay in between. Germline CDR1 is GTSNPN and CDR2 is SVGIG (reference sequence). The CDR3 totals 16 residues. Written as DNA, the CDR3 is TGTGCCTGGAGCCAAGGCGGACCGCGGGGCGGCGGTGAGCAGTTCTTC. This sequence encodes CAWSQGGPRGGGEQFF.

The chain uses TRBV30 and TRBJ1-6, with a tentative D call TRBD1 (6 bases). The CDR3 contains 17 residues. Trimming left V 5 bases short and J 6 bases short, with 23 bases between. Germline CDR1 is GTSNPN and CDR2 is SVGIG (reference sequence). The CDR3 DNA is TGTGCCTGGGGGGGAAGTGGCAGGGGCCTCACTAATTCACCCCTCCACTTT. It specifies CAWGGSGRGLTNSPLHF.

The chain recombines TRBV7-9 with TRBJ1-2; 8 nucleotides line up with TRBD1. The CDR3 spans 12 residues. Germline V gene sequence: CDR1 SEHNR, CDR2 FQNEAQ (reference sequence). After removal of 5 bases from V and 7 bases from J, the junction contained 3 bases not matched to a gene. DNA for the CDR3: TGTGCCAGCAGCGCGGGACAGGTTGGCTACACCTTC. Its protein product is CASSAGQVGYTF.